The TCR beta chain described here comes from a study of OX40 agonist ivuxolimab in advanced cancers. The overall study: Patients enrolled in dose escalation were diagnosed with hepatocellular carcinoma, melanoma, renal cell or head and neck cancer. Males comprised 75% to 90% of the group, whose mean age was around 62 years (range 23 to 79). Study outcomes and limitations: Among the lowest levels of clonal expansion were found in partial responders at 0.1-3.0 mg/kg. CD8+ T cells were the subset that, on average, had more expanded clones than CD4+.

Profiling relied on immunoSEQ multiplex PCR, and the TCRdb table lists in-frame clones only, not all of them. The sample yields about 38,000 clones, 70% to 85% seen once. About this clone itself: The antigen remains undetermined.

Trimming cost V 5 bases and J 2 bases; bases outside gene matches: 5. Germline CDR1 and CDR2: LGHNA and YNFKEQ. This CDR3 spans 15 amino acids. The input for sequencing was CD4+ or CD8+ T cells sorted from blood, taken in a trial of the OX40 agonist ivuxolimab. The receptor comes from an adult with an advanced solid tumor such as melanoma, head and neck, liver or kidney cancer. The rearrangement links TRBV4-2 to TRBJ2-7; 11 bases agree with TRBD2. CDR3 DNA: TGTGCCAGCAGCATTGGACTAGCGGGCCCCTACGAGCAGTACTTC. Encoded protein: CASSIGLAGPYEQYF.